This TCR beta chain was sequenced during a study of identical twins. Study-wide results and limits: Fewer insertions marked abundant cord blood beta clonotypes; young adult naive trended weakly, memory not at all. Shared out-of-frame alpha sequences (those common to twins) showed excess low generation probability.

Germline lookup yields CDR1 ENHRY and CDR2 SYGVKD. Trimming removed 3 bases at V and 4 bases at J, with 9 bases between. The CDR3 length is 13 residues. A universal primer binding site was introduced by template switching. The final cDNA contained unique molecular identifiers. TCRdb reanalysed the 5' RACE reads using MiXCR and keeps one entry per CDR3 protein. In the table there are around 490,000 distinct CDR3 sequences, about 16% of which are singletons. This clonotype turned up a few times. Its antigen is unidentified. In addition, the sample was reused for a study of yellow fever vaccine responses in identical twins. Per that study: Twins reportedly showed a vaccine T cell response that seemed partly convergent and partly personalized.

This sequence joins TRBV10-3 and TRBJ2-5; the D gene is possibly TRBD1 (6 bases). The source material was CD4+ T cells sorted from blood. This sequence originates from a woman aged 18-35 years in good health. CDR3 loop: CAISDIRGETQYF. In nucleotides, the CDR3 is TGTGCCATCAGTGACATCAGGGGAGAGACCCAGTACTTC.